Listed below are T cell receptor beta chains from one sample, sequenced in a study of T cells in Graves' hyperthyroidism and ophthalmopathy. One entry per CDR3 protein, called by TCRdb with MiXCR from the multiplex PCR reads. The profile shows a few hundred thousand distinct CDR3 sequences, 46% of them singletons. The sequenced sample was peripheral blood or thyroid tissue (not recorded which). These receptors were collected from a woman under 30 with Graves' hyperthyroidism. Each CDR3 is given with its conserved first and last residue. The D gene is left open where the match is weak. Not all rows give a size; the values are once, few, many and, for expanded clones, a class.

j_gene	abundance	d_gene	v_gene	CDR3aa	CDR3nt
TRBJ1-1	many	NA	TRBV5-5	CASSLITEAFF	TGTGCCAGCAGCTTAATAACTGAAGCTTTCTTT
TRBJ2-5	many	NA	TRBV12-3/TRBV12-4	CASSLRGVQETQYF	TGTGCCAGCAGTTTAAGAGGGGTCCAAGAGACCCAGTACTTC
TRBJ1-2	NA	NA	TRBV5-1	CASSLEGGSNYGYTF	TGCGCCAGCAGCTTGGAGGGGGGGTCGAACTATGGCTACACCTTC
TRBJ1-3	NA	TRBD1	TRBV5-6	CASGSRDRGGNTIYF	TGTGCCAGCGGCAGCCGGGACAGGGGTGGAAACACCATATATTTT
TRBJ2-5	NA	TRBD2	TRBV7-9	CASSAAGAWETQYF	TGTGCCAGCAGCGCAGCGGGGGCGTGGGAGACCCAGTACTTC
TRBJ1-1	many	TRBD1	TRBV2	CASTPGEGAGNTEAFF	TGTGCCAGCACCCCGGGAGAGGGGGCCGGAAACACTGAAGCTTTCTTT
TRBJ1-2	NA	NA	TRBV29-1	CSVGTASAGYTF	TGCAGCGTTGGTACGGCCTCCGCTGGCTACACCTTC
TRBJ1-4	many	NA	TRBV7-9	CASSLGQMDEKLFF	TGTGCCAGCAGCCTCGGACAGATGGATGAAAAACTGTTTTTT
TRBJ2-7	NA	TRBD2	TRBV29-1	CSQGGTSGIYEQYF	TGCAGCCAAGGGGGGACTAGCGGGATTTACGAGCAGTACTTC
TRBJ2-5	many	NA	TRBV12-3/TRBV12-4	CASSLVLFQETQYF	TGTGCCAGCAGTTTAGTCCTCTTTCAAGAGACCCAGTACTTC
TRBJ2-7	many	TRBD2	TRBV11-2	CASSLESGLADEQYF	TGTGCCAGCAGCTTAGAATCGGGACTAGCGGACGAGCAGTACTTC
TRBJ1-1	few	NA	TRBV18	CASSPRAATEAFF	TGTGCCAGCTCACCACGTGCGGCCACTGAAGCTTTCTTT
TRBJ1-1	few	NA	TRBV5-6	CASSLAVGYRGGSVGKNTEAFF	TGTGCCAGCAGCTTGGCCGTGGGCTATAGGGGGGGATCTGTAGGGAAAAACACTGAAGCTTTCTTT
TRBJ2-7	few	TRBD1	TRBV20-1	CSARAPTGGVLSGKSSYEQYF	TGCAGTGCTAGGGCCCCGACAGGGGGGGTCCTTTCGGGTAAGAGCTCCTACGAGCAGTACTTC
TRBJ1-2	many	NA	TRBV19	CASSIKGARHYGYTF	TGTGCCAGTAGTATCAAAGGGGCGCGGCACTATGGCTACACCTTC
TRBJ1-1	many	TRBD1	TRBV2	CASSRDRGQTEAFF	TGTGCCAGCAGTCGGGACAGGGGGCAAACTGAAGCTTTCTTT
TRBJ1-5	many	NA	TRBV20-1	CSARTPWGSNQPQHF	TGCAGTGCTAGAACCCCCTGGGGGAGCAATCAGCCCCAGCATTTT
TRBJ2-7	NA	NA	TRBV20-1	CSARDLGDPVGEQYF	TGCAGTGCTAGAGATCTTGGGGATCCGGTAGGCGAGCAGTACTTC
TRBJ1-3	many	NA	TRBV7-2	CASSRDGYSGNTIYF	TGTGCCAGCAGCCGAGACGGATACTCTGGAAACACCATATATTTT
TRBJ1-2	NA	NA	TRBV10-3	CAISETGSPNGYTF	TGTGCCATCAGTGAAACAGGGTCCCCCAATGGCTACACCTTC
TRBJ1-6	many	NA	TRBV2	CASSEADGAWPLHF	TGTGCCAGCAGTGAAGCGGACGGTGCGTGGCCCCTCCACTTT
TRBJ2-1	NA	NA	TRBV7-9	CASSLTNRYNEQFF	TGTGCCAGCAGCTTGACGAACCGATACAATGAGCAGTTCTTC
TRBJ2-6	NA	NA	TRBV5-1	CASSHREGSSGANVLTF	TGTGCCAGCAGCCACCGCGAGGGGAGCTCTGGGGCCAACGTCCTGACTTTC
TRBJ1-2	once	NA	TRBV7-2	CASSLGFQRGYGYTF	TGTGCCAGCAGCTTAGGGTTCCAGCGGGGATATGGCTACACCTTC
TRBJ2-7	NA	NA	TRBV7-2	CASNRQGLAGISCEQYF	TGTGCCAGCAACAGACAGGGTCTAGCGGGTATCTCCTGCGAGCAGTACTTC
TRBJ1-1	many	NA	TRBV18	CASSPPSMATEAFF	TGTGCCAGCTCACCACCGTCGATGGCCACTGAAGCTTTCTTT
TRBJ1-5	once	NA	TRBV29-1	CSLDGTREPQHF	TGCAGCCTGGACGGGACACGGGAGCCCCAGCATTTT
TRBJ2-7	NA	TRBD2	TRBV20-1	CSARGGTSGRAGEQYF	TGCAGTGCTAGAGGCGGGACTAGCGGGAGGGCCGGGGAGCAGTACTTC
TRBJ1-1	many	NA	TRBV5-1	CASGGDTAQNTEAFF	TGCGCCAGCGGGGGGGATACAGCTCAGAACACTGAAGCTTTCTTT
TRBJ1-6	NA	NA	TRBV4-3	CASSQGASGSYSPLHF	TGCGCCAGCAGCCAGGGGGCTAGCGGGAGTTATTCACCCCTCCACTTT
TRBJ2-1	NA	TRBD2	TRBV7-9	CASSLGGSGSFNEQFF	TGTGCCAGCAGCTTAGGTGGTAGCGGGAGTTTCAATGAGCAGTTCTTC
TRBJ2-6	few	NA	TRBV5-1	CASSLATGAPNRGANVLTF	TGCGCCAGCAGCTTGGCAACCGGGGCCCCCAACCGCGGGGCCAACGTCCTGACTTTC
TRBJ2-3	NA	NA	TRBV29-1	CSVEVVDDSDTQYF	TGCAGCGTTGAAGTTGTGGATGATTCAGATACGCAGTATTTT
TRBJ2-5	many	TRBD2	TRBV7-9	CASSSTLGLRGETQYF	TGTGCCAGCAGCTCGACGCTGGGACTAAGGGGAGAGACCCAGTACTTC
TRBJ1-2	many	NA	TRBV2	CASSEEEEVYGYTF	TGTGCCAGCAGTGAAGAGGAGGAAGTATATGGCTACACCTTC
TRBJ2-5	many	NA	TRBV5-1	CASSLGTVQETQYF	TGTGCCAGCAGCTTAGGTACGGTTCAAGAGACCCAGTACTTC
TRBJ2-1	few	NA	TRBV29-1	CSVEEVYNEQFF	TGCAGCGTTGAAGAGGTGTACAATGAGCAGTTCTTC
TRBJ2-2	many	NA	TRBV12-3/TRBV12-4	CASSLVRVGELFF	TGTGCCAGCAGTTTGGTTCGGGTCGGGGAGCTGTTTTTT
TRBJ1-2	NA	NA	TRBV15	CATSSFYRERGYTF	TGTGCCACCAGCAGTTTTTACAGGGAAAGGGGCTACACCTTC
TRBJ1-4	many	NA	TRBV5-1	CASSNGGTNEKLFF	TGCGCCAGCAGCAACGGAGGAACTAATGAAAAACTGTTTTTT
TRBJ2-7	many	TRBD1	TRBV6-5	CASSRGQGALYEQYF	TGTGCCAGCAGCCGGGGACAGGGGGCTCTCTACGAGCAGTACTTC
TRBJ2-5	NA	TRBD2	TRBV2	CATGTSGRAETQYF	TGTGCCACAGGGACTAGCGGGAGGGCGGAGACCCAGTACTTC
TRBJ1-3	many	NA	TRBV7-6	CASSLTLSGNTIYF	TGTGCCAGCAGCTTAACTCTGTCTGGAAACACCATATATTTT
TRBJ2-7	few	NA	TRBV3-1	CASSPELGTPQNYEQYF	TGTGCCAGCAGCCCAGAACTCGGGACACCTCAGAACTACGAGCAGTACTTC
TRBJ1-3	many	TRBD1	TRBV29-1	CSVRTGGSSGNTIYF	TGCAGCGTTCGGACAGGGGGCTCCTCTGGAAACACCATATATTTT
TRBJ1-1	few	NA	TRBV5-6	CASSQFRTEAFF	TGTGCCAGCAGCCAGTTTCGCACTGAAGCTTTCTTT
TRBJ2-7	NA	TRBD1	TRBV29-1	CSGDRGGEQYF	TGCAGCGGAGACAGGGGCGGGGAGCAGTACTTC
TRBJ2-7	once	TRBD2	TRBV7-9	CASSASGSAEQYF	TGTGCCAGCAGCGCAAGCGGGAGCGCCGAGCAGTACTTC
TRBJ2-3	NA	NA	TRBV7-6	CASSPRIVDTQYF	TGTGCCAGCAGCCCAAGGATAGTTGATACGCAGTATTTT
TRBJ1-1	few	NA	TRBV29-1	CSSDEGDLEAFF	TGCAGCAGTGACGAGGGGGACCTTGAAGCTTTCTTT
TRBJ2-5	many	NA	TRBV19	CASSPRGQQETQYF	TGTGCCAGTAGTCCACGGGGCCAACAAGAGACCCAGTACTTC
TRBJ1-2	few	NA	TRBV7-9	CASSSGRGDVGYGYTF	TGTGCCAGCAGCTCCGGGCGGGGGGATGTAGGCTATGGCTACACCTTC